This T cell receptor beta chain is drawn from a study of T cell responses to AZD1222 COVID-19 vaccine. Study-wide results and caveats: Recipients of two AZD1222 doses showed rising Spike-specific TCR breadth and depth. Spike was spanned by vaccine-associated CD4 TCRs, with dominance at 160-218 and 743-854. Donors, mostly white British, included more females; clonal diversity was possibly underestimated.

The data were produced by immunoSEQ multiplex PCR, yet TCRdb's version contains in-frame clones alone and is incomplete. Among over 85,000 clones listed, under 95% were seen once. This clone showed up just once. The antigen remains undetermined. Trimming removed 3 bases from V and 7 bases from J; junction bases left unmatched: 2. The CDR3 sequence is 11 residues long. CDR1 DFQATT and CDR2 SNEGSKA come from the germline V gene (reference sequence). The sequencing used peripheral blood, collected on day 0 of AZD1222 vaccination. The V gene is TRBV20-1, the J gene TRBJ1-1; TRBD1 agrees at 7 bases. This sequence originates from an adult in good health. CDR3 sequence reads: CSARGDSEAFF. The CDR3 nucleotides are TGCAGTGCTAGGGGGGACAGTGAAGCTTTCTTT.